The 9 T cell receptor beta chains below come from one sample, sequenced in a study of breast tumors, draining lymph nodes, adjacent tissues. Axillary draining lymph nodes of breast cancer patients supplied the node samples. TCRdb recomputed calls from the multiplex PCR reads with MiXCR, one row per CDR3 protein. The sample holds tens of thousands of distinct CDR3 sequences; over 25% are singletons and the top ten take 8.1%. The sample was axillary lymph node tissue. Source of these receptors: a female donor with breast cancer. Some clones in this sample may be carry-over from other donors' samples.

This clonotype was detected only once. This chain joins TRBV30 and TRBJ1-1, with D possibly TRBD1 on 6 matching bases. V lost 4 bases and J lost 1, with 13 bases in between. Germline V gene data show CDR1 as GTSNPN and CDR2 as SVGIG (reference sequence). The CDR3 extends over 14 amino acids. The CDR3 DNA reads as TGTGCCTGGACCCCGGGACACTCGAACACTGAAGCTTTCTTT. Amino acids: CAWTPGHSNTEAFF. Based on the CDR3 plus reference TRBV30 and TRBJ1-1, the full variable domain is SQTIHQWPATLVQPVGSPLSLECTVEGTSNPNLYWYRQAAGRGLQLLFYSVGIGQISSEVPQNLSASRPQDRQFILSSKKLLLSDSGFYLCAWTPGHSNTEAFFGQGTRLTVV.

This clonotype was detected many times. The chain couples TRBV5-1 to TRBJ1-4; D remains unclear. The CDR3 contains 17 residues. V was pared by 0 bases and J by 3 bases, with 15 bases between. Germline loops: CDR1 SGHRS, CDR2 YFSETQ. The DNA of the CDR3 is TGCGCCAGCAGCTTGGGCCCCGGCGGGGAGGCTAATGAAAAACTGTTTTTT. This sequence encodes CASSLGPGGEANEKLFF.

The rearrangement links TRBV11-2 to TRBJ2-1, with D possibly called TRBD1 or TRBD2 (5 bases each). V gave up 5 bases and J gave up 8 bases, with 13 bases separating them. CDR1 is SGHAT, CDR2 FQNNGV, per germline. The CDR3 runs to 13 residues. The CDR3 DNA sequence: TGTGCCAGCAGCGAAGGGGACCCGGATGAGCAGTTCTTC. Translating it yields CASSEGDPDEQFF.

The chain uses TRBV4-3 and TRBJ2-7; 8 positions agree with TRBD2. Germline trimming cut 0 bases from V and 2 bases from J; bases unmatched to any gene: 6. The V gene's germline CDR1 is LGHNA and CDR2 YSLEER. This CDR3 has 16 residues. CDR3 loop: CASSQDGLAGAYEQYF. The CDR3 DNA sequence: TGCGCCAGCAGCCAAGATGGCCTAGCGGGTGCCTACGAGCAGTACTTC.

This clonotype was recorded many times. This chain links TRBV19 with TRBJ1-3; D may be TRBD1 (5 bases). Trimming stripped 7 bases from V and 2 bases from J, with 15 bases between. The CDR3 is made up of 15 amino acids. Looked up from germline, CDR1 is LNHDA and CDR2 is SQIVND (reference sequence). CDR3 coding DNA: TGTGCCAGTAAGAAGTGGGGGGAGGCTGGAAACACCATATATTTT. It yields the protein CASKKWGEAGNTIYF. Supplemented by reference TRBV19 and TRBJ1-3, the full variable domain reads DGGITQSPKYLFRKEGQNVTLSCEQNLNHDAMYWYRQDPGQGLRLIYYSQIVNDFQKGDIAEGYSVSREKKESFPLTVTSAQKNPTAFYLCASKKWGEAGNTIYFGEGSWLTVV.

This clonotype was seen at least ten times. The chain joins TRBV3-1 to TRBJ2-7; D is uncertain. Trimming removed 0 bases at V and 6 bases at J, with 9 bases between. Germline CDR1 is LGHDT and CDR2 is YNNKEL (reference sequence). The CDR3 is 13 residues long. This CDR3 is CASSQDLVGEQYF. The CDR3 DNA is TGTGCCAGCAGCCAAGATCTAGTAGGCGAGCAGTACTTC.

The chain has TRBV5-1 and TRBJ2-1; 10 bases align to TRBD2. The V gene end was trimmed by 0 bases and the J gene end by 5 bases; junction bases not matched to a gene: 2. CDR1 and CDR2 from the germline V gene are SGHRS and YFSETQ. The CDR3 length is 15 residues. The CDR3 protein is CASSLGSGRNNEQFF. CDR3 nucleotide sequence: TGCGCCAGCAGCTTGGGTAGCGGGAGGAACAATGAGCAGTTCTTC.

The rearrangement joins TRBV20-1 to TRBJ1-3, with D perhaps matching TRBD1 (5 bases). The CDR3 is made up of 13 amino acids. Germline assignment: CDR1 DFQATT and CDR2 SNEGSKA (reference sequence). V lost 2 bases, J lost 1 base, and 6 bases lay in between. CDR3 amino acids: CSARQGSGNTIYF. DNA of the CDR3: TGCAGTGCTAGACAGGGATCTGGAAACACCATATATTTT.

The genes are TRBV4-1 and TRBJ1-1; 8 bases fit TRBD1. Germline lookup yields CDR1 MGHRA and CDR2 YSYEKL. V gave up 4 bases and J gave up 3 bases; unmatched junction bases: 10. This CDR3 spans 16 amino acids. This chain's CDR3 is CASSLDVTTGDTEAFF. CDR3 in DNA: TGCGCCAGCAGCCTGGATGTAACGACAGGGGACACTGAAGCTTTCTTT.